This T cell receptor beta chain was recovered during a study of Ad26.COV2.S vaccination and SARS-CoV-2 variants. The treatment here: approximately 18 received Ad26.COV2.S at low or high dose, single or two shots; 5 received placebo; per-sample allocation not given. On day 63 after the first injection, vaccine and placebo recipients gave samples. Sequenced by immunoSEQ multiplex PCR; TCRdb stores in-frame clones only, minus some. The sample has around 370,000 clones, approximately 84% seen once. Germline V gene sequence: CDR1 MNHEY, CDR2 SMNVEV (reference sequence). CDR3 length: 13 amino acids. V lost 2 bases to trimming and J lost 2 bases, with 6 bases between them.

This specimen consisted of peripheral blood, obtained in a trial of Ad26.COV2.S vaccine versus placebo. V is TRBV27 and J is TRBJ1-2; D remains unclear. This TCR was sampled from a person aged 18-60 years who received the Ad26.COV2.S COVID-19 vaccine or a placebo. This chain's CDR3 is CASSLNGNYGYTF. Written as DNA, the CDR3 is TGTGCCAGCAGTTTAAATGGGAACTATGGCTACACCTTC.